Each of the 15 T cell receptor beta chains below was sequenced from the same sample in a study of T-cell reconstitution after alpha-beta-depleted transplantation in children. The TCRbeta library was prepared with unique molecular identifiers. TCRdb redid the calling of the PCR reads with MiXCR, one entry per CDR3 protein. There are about 1,000,000 distinct CDR3 sequences in the sample; about 29% occur only once, and 28% lies in the top ten. The sequencing here drew on PBMCs, mostly from graft donor cells, taken 360 days after TCRalphabeta/CD19-depleted stem cell transplant. The origin of the receptors is a boy under three years old who had a stem cell transplant for SCID, so the T cells may come from the graft donor.

The chain links TRBV6-2 or TRBV6-3 to TRBJ2-5; unclear D gene. V lost 6 bases, J lost 9 bases, and 26 bases lay in between. The CDR3 has 16 amino acids. Germline lookup yields CDR1 MNHEY and CDR2 SVGEGT. In DNA, the CDR3 is TGTGCCAGCAGCCTGGGCTTGGATCCATGGCAAAGGTCCCAGTACTTC. It codes for CASSLGLDPWQRSQYF.

A few counts support this clonotype. CDR3 nucleotides: TGTGCCAGCGGCCGGGACAGGTACCAAGAGACCCAGTACTTC. Translated: CASGRDRYQETQYF. The J gene is TRBJ2-5, the V gene TRBV12-3 or TRBV12-4, with 8 nucleotides matching TRBD1. The CDR3 totals 14 residues. V dropped 8 bases and J dropped 0; count of bases not matched to a gene: 5.

This clonotype was picked up a small number of times. The V call is TRBV11-1, the J call TRBJ2-3; 13 positions match TRBD2. CDR1 SGHAT and CDR2 FQDESV come from the germline V gene (reference sequence). Unmatched junction bases numbered 5, after V lost 4 bases and J lost 4 bases. CDR3 length: 16 residues. The CDR3 DNA sequence: TGTGCCAGCAGCTCTACGGGACTAGCGGGACCAGATACGCAGTATTTT. Its protein is CASSSTGLAGPDTQYF. Full variable domain (remainder filled in from reference TRBV11-1 and TRBJ2-3): EAEVAQSPRYKITEKSQAVAFWCDPISGHATLYWYRQILGQGPELLVQFQDESVVDDSQLPKDRFSAERLKGVDSTLKIQPAELGDSAMYLCASSSTGLAGPDTQYFGPGTRLTVL.

This clonotype occurred a few times. The CDR3 DNA follows: TGCGCCAGCAGCTTGTCTACACAGGGGGCGCTGGTCGGGGAGCTGTTTTTT. Translation: CASSLSTQGALVGELFF. The V gene is TRBV5-1, the J gene TRBJ2-2; 9 bases are a match to TRBD1. CDR1 and CDR2 (germline): SGHRS, YFSETQ. V lost 1 base to trimming and J lost 7 bases; unmatched junction nucleotides: 11. The CDR3 totals 17 residues.

This clonotype turned up a few times. The chain joins TRBV7-9 to TRBJ2-7, with 7 nucleotides matching TRBD1. CDR3 length: 15 residues. Germline-derived CDR1 and CDR2 are SEHNR and FQNEAQ (reference sequence). Trimming at V came to 1 base and at J to 2 bases, leaving 5 bases not matched to a gene. The CDR3 DNA reads TGTGCCAGCAGCTTAGGGGGACAGAGACCCTACGAGCAGTACTTC. Amino acid sequence: CASSLGGQRPYEQYF.

This clonotype was found many times. V gene TRBV20-1 combines with J gene TRBJ2-1; TRBD1 matches at 7 bases. The CDR3 totals 18 residues. In germline, CDR1 is DFQATT, CDR2 SNEGSKA (reference sequence). V trimming: 0 bases; J trimming: 6 bases; junction bases outside the gene matches: 17. This CDR3 reads CSARDRYRGRRMRNEQFF. The CDR3 nucleotides read TGCAGTGCTAGAGATCGATACAGGGGAAGGAGAATGCGCAATGAGCAGTTCTTC.

The chain couples TRBV2 to TRBJ1-1; D gene unclear. CDR3 length equals 16 residues. CDR1 is SNHLY and CDR2 is FYNNEI in the germline V gene. Trimming stripped 3 bases from V and 0 bases from J, with 14 bases between. The DNA of the CDR3 is TGTGCCAGCAGTGAGCGAGGGTTGCCCTTGAACACTGAAGCTTTCTTT. This translates into CASSERGLPLNTEAFF.

This chain links TRBV10-3 with TRBJ2-3, with TRBD1 as a possible D gene (6 bases). The V and J ends lost 5 bases and 4 bases respectively, with 13 bases between them. CDR3 length: 14 amino acids. Germline V lookup: CDR1 ENHRY, CDR2 SYGVKD. As DNA, the CDR3 is TGTGCCATCAGTATTCAAAAGGGGGCAGATACGCAGTATTTT. Encoded protein: CAISIQKGADTQYF.

V usage is TRBV3-1 and J usage is TRBJ2-1; D tentatively reads TRBD1 or TRBD2 (5 bases each). This CDR3 region has 17 residues. Germline V lookup: CDR1 LGHDT, CDR2 YNNKEL (reference sequence). The germline V and J ends were trimmed by 0 bases and 8 bases, with 20 bases remaining between them. The CDR3 here is CASSQDFPSGRLDEQFF. The CDR3 DNA is TGTGCCAGCAGCCAAGATTTCCCCTCGGGACGCCTCGATGAGCAGTTCTTC.

The J gene is TRBJ1-3, the V gene TRBV12-3 or TRBV12-4, with D tentatively TRBD1 (6 bases). The CDR3 contains 15 residues. Trimming took off 5 bases at V and 0 bases at J, with 11 bases between the two ends. CDR3 bases: TGTGCCAGCAGTCCCCAGGGGTTCTCTGGAAACACCATATATTTT. Encoded protein: CASSPQGFSGNTIYF.

This clonotype has a count of ten or more. The J gene is TRBJ1-2, the V gene TRBV15; D ambiguous. Germline V gives CDR1 LNHNV, CDR2 YYDKDF (reference sequence). Trimming took off 2 bases at V and 4 bases at J, with 8 bases between the two ends. The CDR3 covers 13 residues. CDR3 coding DNA: TGTGCCACCAGCAGACCCAACTCCTATGGCTACACCTTC. It translates to CATSRPNSYGYTF.

This chain joins TRBV7-3 and TRBJ2-1, with D perhaps matching TRBD1 (5 bases). The CDR3 extends over 14 amino acids. Trimming removed 0 bases at V and 8 bases at J, with 11 bases between. Germline CDR1 reads SGHTA; CDR2 reads FQGTGA. The CDR3 bases are TGTGCCAGCAGCTTAACGAGCAGGGTCGATGAGCAGTTCTTC. It translates to CASSLTSRVDEQFF.

The chain has TRBV20-1 and TRBJ2-5; either TRBD1 or TRBD2 may fit D (5 bases each). The V end was cut by 6 bases, the J end by 7 bases, with 24 bases between. Looked up from germline, CDR1 is DFQATT and CDR2 is SNEGSKA (reference sequence). The length of the CDR3 is 15 residues. In DNA, the CDR3 is TGCAGTGCCAGACTGAGGGACCAATGGCGACGGACCCAGTACTTC. Translation gives CSARLRDQWRRTQYF.

The rearrangement links TRBV9 to TRBJ2-1, with 10 bases that match TRBD2. Germline CDR1 and CDR2: SGDLS and YYNGEE. V lost 0 bases to trimming and J lost 7 bases; unmatched junction nucleotides: 10. The CDR3 has 17 residues. The CDR3 nucleotides read TGTGCCAGCAGCGTAGGGTACAGCGGGGGGGCCTGGAATGAGCAGTTCTTC. This codes for CASSVGYSGGAWNEQFF.

The table lists this clonotype with a few counts. The chain recombines TRBV6-5 with TRBJ2-1, with D possibly TRBD1 on 5 matching bases. V was clipped by 5 bases and J by 2 bases, with 13 bases between them. Per germline, CDR1 MNHEY and CDR2 SVGAGI. This CDR3 spans 15 amino acids. CDR3 region: CASSHPDSTYNEQFF. The CDR3 nucleotides read TGTGCCAGCAGTCACCCTGACAGTACCTACAATGAGCAGTTCTTC.